This record concerns one T cell receptor beta chain sequence. This clone was observed a few times. The antigen it binds to is not known. Nothing much larger sits one base from this clone, and base qualities are not available. This specimen comes from a study of PD-1 blockade in classical Hodgkin lymphoma (dated by TCRdb to between 2020 and 2021). Looking at the study overall: Nivolumab dosing was 3 mg/kg intravenously every 2 weeks, continuing until either disease progression or unacceptable toxicity. The study used TCR beta sequencing and CyTOF to define a peripheral blood immune signature of response to PD-1 blockade in classical Hodgkin lymphoma.

Here is what the overall study found, with its caveats: Baseline TCR diversity was reported to be lower in newly diagnosed patients than in healthy donors and to be lower still in relapsed/refractory patients. Lower diversity was observed in patients in whom nivolumab was started less than 1 year after ASCT, and these patients were excluded from later analyses so that confounding by immune reconstitution would be avoided. By C4D1, a significant rise was seen in CD4+ TCR diversity but not in CD8+ TCR diversity (p=0.0027 vs p=0.16), and the rise was most apparent among complete responders (p=0.02). Trial patients achieving complete response had baseline diversity similar to newly diagnosed patients, whereas partial responders and progressors had significantly lower diversity. The study was limited to a single clinical trial cohort, and causes of repertoire differences, possibly disease activity or prior therapy, remained undefined.

Genomic DNA was extracted with the Qiagen DNeasy kit from unsorted PBMCs and from negatively selected CD4+ and CD8+ fractions. TCR beta CDR3 regions were subjected to amplification by immunoSEQ multiplex PCR with primers that anneal to V and J segments. A synthetic immune receptor repertoire was used to minimize amplification bias, and any remaining bias was removed computationally after sequencing. The study's processing was this. Repertoire diversity was quantified as the Shannon entropy index using custom Python scripts. Unsorted, CD4+ and CD8+ repertoires were examined separately, except in combined analyses, for which CD4+ and CD8+ sequences were merged in silico. Clonal expansion was defined as a frequency increase of at least 2-fold after treatment compared with C1D1, and clones undetected at baseline were assigned a pseudocount of 0.5. Clones with 0 or 1 copy at C1D1 were classified as singleton clones, and clones with 2 or more copies were classified as non-singleton clones. By matching protein sequences in sorted samples from the same patient, clones expanded in unsorted samples were annotated as CD4+, CD8+ or unknown. Diversity changes from C1D1 to C4D1 were tested in paired samples using Wilcoxon tests. TCRdb re-hosts the immuneACCESS table, in-frame sequences only. Its copies lack some clones; in the studies checked, an unresolved V gene accounts for under half of them, and the cause for the rest is not known. V, J and clone size were drawn from that table, and D and trimming were deduced from the DNA. The sample table shows around 11,000 clones, and roughly four fifths are seen once. The ten largest clones capture 3% to 3.5% of the sample.

This specimen's time point label, interpreted: cycle 4 day 1 (C4D1), after more than 5 weeks of nivolumab. All trial patients had relapsed after autologous stem cell transplantation, with cohorts A, B and C differing in prior brentuximab vedotin exposure. CD4+ T cells were purified from thawed PBMCs by magnetic negative selection with a Miltenyi CD4+ T cell isolation kit. The trial cohort comprised some 60 patients with relapsed/refractory classical Hodgkin lymphoma whose best overall responses were complete response, partial response or progressive disease. Single-agent nivolumab was administered to trial patients in the multi-cohort phase II CheckMate 205 trial. An independent review committee assessed best overall response by applying the 2007 International Working Group response criteria. Trial PBMCs were collected just before the start of nivolumab (C1D1) and during therapy at cycle 2 day 1 and cycle 4 day 1. After peripheral blood was drawn into 8 mL Vacutainer Cell Preparation Tubes, PBMCs were isolated by centrifugation and then cryopreserved. Purified CD4+ and CD8+ fractions were prepared only for cases in which an additional PBMC sample was available. Magnetically labelled cells were removed on LS columns in a quadroMACS separator, and the flow-through was retained as the purified fraction.

V is trimmed back by 5 bases and J by 2 bases, and the junction contains 5 bases that no gene match accounts for. The CDR3 starts with the cysteine, ends with the phenylalanine, and has 15 residues. Solely the CDR3 DNA is kept, with 45 bases framed from the first base. The CDR1 and CDR2 encoded by the germline V gene are SGHRS and YFSETQ. In this chain, TRBV5-1 is recombined with TRBJ2-3; TRBD1 aligns with 10 central bases. Sequenced material: CD4+ T cells from blood, taken before the fourth cycle of nivolumab. This TCR was recovered from a human donor with classical Hodgkin lymphoma. The DNA reads as follows: TGCGCCAGCAGGCGGGGACAGGGGAACACAGATACGCAGTATTTT. It codes for CASRRGQGNTDTQYF.